These 9 T cell receptor beta chains share one sample of origin, sequenced in a study of control samples from healthy donors and cancer patients (dated by TCRdb to 2019 to 2021). Library creation used the immunoSEQ multiplex PCR assay. Held by TCRdb, this immuneACCESS table contains in-frame sequences only and omits some clones. Under half of the omission traces to an unresolved V gene where checked; the cause of the rest is unknown. For this sample there are around 50,000 clones; around 95% appear just once. Together, the top ten hold around 1.9% of the sample. The sample taken for sequencing was blood. The receptors come from a woman in her twenties or thirties in good health.

The rearrangement links TRBV5-8 to TRBJ1-1; D unclear. This CDR3 is 14 amino acids long. CDR1 SGHTS and CDR2 YDEGEE come from the germline V gene. Trimming cost V 1 base and J 3 bases, with 10 bases left between them. CDR3 bases: TGTGCCAGCAGCTTGCCGGCTCCACACACTGAAGCTTTCTTT. It yields the protein CASSLPAPHTEAFF.

The chain employs TRBV5-1 and TRBJ2-1, with 9 bases lining up with TRBD1. Germline CDR1 is SGHRS and CDR2 is YFSETQ. CDR3 length: 15 residues. V shed 4 bases, J shed 8 bases, and the junction held 10 bases outside the gene matches. In DNA, the CDR3 is TGCGCCAGCAGCCTGCGACAGGGGGAGGTTGATGAGCAGTTCTTC. Its protein is CASSLRQGEVDEQFF.

The V call is TRBV3-1 (or the pseudogene TRBV3-2), the J call TRBJ2-2, with 12 bases matching TRBD2. Germline lookup yields CDR1 LGHDT and CDR2 YNNKEL (reference sequence). The V and J ends lost 0 bases and 9 bases, in that order; junction bases with no gene match: 5. This CDR3 comprises 16 residues. The CDR3 DNA reads as TGTGCCAGCAGCCAAGAAACTAGCGGGAGGTACCGGGAGCTGTTTTTT. This translates into CASSQETSGRYRELFF.

The J gene is TRBJ2-7, the V gene TRBV6-5; a weak D match, TRBD1 (7 bases). Germline V lookup: CDR1 MNHEY, CDR2 SVGAGI. Trimming removed 5 bases at V and 7 bases at J, with 18 bases between. This CDR3 is built from 14 residues. The CDR3 nucleotides read TGTGCCAGCAGTAGAGTGGAGGGGGCGAGGGAGCAGTACTTC. Translating gives CASSRVEGAREQYF.

This clone was recorded a few times. The rearrangement links TRBV15 to TRBJ2-3; D remains ambiguous. This CDR3 has 17 amino acids. The V end lost 1 base, the J end lost 2 bases, and 16 bases lay between the germline ends. Germline V gene data show CDR1 as LNHNV and CDR2 as YYDKDF (reference sequence). The CDR3 DNA reads TGTGCCACCAGCAGAGGGTTGGCGCTCCGGCACACAGATACGCAGTATTTT. It is translated as CATSRGLALRHTDTQYF.

The V and J genes are TRBV6-5 and TRBJ1-2; D is possibly TRBD1 (5 bases). Germline loops: CDR1 MNHEY, CDR2 SVGAGI. Trimming left V 7 bases short and J 2 bases short, with 14 bases between. This CDR3 has 14 residues. CDR3 residues: CASKTPGTNYGYTF. As DNA, the CDR3 is TGTGCCAGCAAGACGCCAGGGACGAACTATGGCTACACCTTC.

This clone was detected only once. This rearrangement joins TRBV15 to TRBJ2-7; maybe TRBD2 (6 bases). The CDR3 totals 13 residues. V was cut by 5 bases and J by 4 bases, with 12 bases left in between. Germline CDR1 LNHNV, CDR2 YYDKDF (reference sequence). The CDR3 DNA is TGTGCCACCAGCTCGGGACTTCTTTACGAGCAGTACTTC. It specifies CATSSGLLYEQYF.

This clone was counted once. The gene calls are TRBV27 and TRBJ2-2; D unclear. Trimming cost V 5 bases and J 1 base, with 8 bases left between them. The CDR3 is 14 amino acids. Germline V gene data show CDR1 as MNHEY and CDR2 as SMNVEV (reference sequence). In DNA, the CDR3 is TGTGCCAGCAGTCAACATGAGAACACCGGGGAGCTGTTTTTT. Its translation: CASSQHENTGELFF.

The genes are TRBV7-3 and TRBJ2-1, with TRBD2 identical over 13 bases. The V gene's germline CDR1 is SGHTA and CDR2 FQGTGA. The CDR3 is 15 residues long. Trimming removed 5 bases from V and 5 bases from J; junction bases left unmatched: 3. The CDR3 here is CASSIGLAGDNEQFF. DNA of the CDR3: TGTGCCAGCAGCATAGGACTAGCGGGGGACAATGAGCAGTTCTTC.